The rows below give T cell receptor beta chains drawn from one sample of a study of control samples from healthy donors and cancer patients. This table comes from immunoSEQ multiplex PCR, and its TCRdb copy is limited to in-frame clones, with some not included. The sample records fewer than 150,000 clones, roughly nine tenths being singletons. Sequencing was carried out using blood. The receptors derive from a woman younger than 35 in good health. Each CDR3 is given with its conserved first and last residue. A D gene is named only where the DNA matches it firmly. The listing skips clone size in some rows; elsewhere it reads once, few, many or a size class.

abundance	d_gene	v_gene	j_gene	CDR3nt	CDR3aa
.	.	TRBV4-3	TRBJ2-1	TGCGCCAGCAGCCAAGATGAAGACCCGGGGGGCGTCAATGAGCAGTTCTTC	CASSQDEDPGGVNEQFF
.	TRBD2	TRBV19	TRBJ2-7	TGTGCCAGTAGCCACGGGACTAGCGGCTACGAGCAGTACTTC	CASSHGTSGYEQYF
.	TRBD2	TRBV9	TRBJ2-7	TGTGCCAGCAGCGTTAGCGGGAGTGTCACCGAGCAGTACTTC	CASSVSGSVTEQYF
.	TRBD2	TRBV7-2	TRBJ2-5	TGTGCCAGCAGCTTAACAAGCGGGGGTCGGGAAGAGACCCAGTACTTC	CASSLTSGGREETQYF
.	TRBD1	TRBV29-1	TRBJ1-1	TGCAGCGTTGAGGGACAGGGGGAGCGGACTGAAGCTTTCTTT	CSVEGQGERTEAFF
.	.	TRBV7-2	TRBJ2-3	TGTGCCAGCAGCTTAGGGCAGCTTAGCACAGATACGCAGTATTTT	CASSLGQLSTDTQYF
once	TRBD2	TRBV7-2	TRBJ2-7	TGTGCCAGCAGCTCTGATAGCGGGAGTCGGTACGAGCAGTACTTC	CASSSDSGSRYEQYF
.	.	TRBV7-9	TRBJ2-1	TGTGCCAGCAGCTCGGACTGGCAGGGTCATGAGCAGTTCTTC	CASSSDWQGHEQFF
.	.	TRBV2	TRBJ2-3	TGTGCCAGCTCTAGGGGGGCGGGCACAGATACGCAGTATTTT	CASSRGAGTDTQYF
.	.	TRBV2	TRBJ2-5	TGTGCCAGCAGTGGGTTTGGACGCAGACAAGAGACCCAGTACTTC	CASSGFGRRQETQYF
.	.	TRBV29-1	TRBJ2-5	TGCAGCGCCGGGACACGGCAAGAGACCCAGTACTTC	CSAGTRQETQYF
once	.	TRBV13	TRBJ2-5	TGTGCCAGCAGCTTACAGAGCCAAGAGACCCAGTACTTC	CASSLQSQETQYF
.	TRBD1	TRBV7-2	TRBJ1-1	TGTGCCAGCAGCTTAGGTTTGACAGGGGCCACTGAAGCTTTCTTT	CASSLGLTGATEAFF
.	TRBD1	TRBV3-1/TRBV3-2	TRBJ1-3	TGTGCCAGCAGCCGGACAGGCTCTGGAAACACCATATATTTT	CASSRTGSGNTIYF
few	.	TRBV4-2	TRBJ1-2	TGTGCCAGCAGCCCCAACAGGGAGGGCTATGGCTACACCTTC	CASSPNREGYGYTF
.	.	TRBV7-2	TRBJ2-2	TGTGCCAGCAGCTTCTTCCCTGGCGGGGAGCTGTTTTTT	CASSFFPGGELFF
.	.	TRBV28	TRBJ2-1	TGTGCCAGCAGTTTAAGGATCCGGGAGCAGTTCTTC	CASSLRIREQFF
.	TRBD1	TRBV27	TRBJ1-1	TGTGCCAGCTCCTTTCCCGGGGACAGGGGAAAGATGAACACTGAAGCTTTCTTT	CASSFPGDRGKMNTEAFF
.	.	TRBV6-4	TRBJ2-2	TGTGCCAGCAGTCGGGAGAGGTACACCGGGGAGCTGTTTTTT	CASSRERYTGELFF
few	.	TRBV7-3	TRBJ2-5	TGTGCCAGCAGCCGGGGACCGCTGGGGCGAGAGACCCAGTACTTC	CASSRGPLGRETQYF
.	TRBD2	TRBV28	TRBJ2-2	TGTGCCAGCAGCCCATGGCTAGCGGGAGGGCCGACCACCGGGGAGCTGTTTTTT	CASSPWLAGGPTTGELFF
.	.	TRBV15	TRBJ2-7	TGTGCCACCAGCATACAGCGTTACGAGCAGTACTTC	CATSIQRYEQYF
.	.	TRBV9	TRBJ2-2	TGTGCCAGCAGCGCCCGGGACACTTCTACCGGGGAGCTGTTTTTT	CASSARDTSTGELFF
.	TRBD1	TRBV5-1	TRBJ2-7	TGCGCCAGCAGCTCATACGGGACAGGGGTGGGCGAGCAGTACTTC	CASSSYGTGVGEQYF
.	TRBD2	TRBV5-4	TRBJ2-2	TGTGCCAGCAGCTCGGGACTAGCGGGAGGGCCGATGCTGAACACCGGGGAGCTGTTTTTT	CASSSGLAGGPMLNTGELFF
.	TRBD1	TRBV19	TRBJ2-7	TGTGCCAGTAGTATCCCGGGACAGGTCATCGAGCAGTACTTC	CASSIPGQVIEQYF
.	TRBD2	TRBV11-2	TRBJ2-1	TGTGCCAGCAGCTCGTCCAATAAACTAGCGGGAGTAGACAATGAGCAGTTCTTC	CASSSSNKLAGVDNEQFF
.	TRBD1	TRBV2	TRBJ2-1	TGTGCCAGCGGGATCGGACAGGGGGCTGTTGAGCAGTTCTTC	CASGIGQGAVEQFF
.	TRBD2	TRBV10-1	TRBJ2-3	TGCGCCAGCAGCGAAACCGGGGGGGTCGGAACAGATACGCAGTATTTT	CASSETGGVGTDTQYF